This TCR beta chain was sequenced in a study of shared clonotypes between healthy human individuals. Background on the study: Donors consisted of two women and a few men between 18 and 49.

This clone was observed a single time. Trimming took 10 bases from V and 7 from J, leaving 20 bases between them. CDR1 SNHLY and CDR2 FYNNEI come from the germline V gene. The CDR3 is made up of 14 amino acids. PCR replicates from unsorted PBMC used roughly 300 ng DNA, and this amount was tens of thousands of T cell genomes. The assay was immunoSEQ multiplex PCR, and TCRdb's table has in-frame clones only and misses some. The sample includes fewer than 600,000 clones, 75% to 80% of them seen just once. The source material was PBMCs. The sequence was collected from a woman aged 40-49 years in good health. Some clones in this sample may be carry-over from other donors' samples. The chain couples TRBV2 to TRBJ1-5, with a possible D match to TRBD1 (5 bases). The DNA of the CDR3 is TGTGCCACTGGGGCCAGTACGCGACGGCAGCCCCAGCATTTT. It codes for CATGASTRRQPQHF.